This T cell receptor beta chain was recovered during a study of regulatory T cells in long-lasting Graves disease. Study-level results: Study was limited to peripheral blood, excluding thyroid tissue.

Time point given: newly diagnosed GD, antithyroid drugs for less than 3 months. Extracted RNA from PBMCs served as the source of the TCR library. A word on this clonotype: The antigen remains undetermined. A much larger clone differs by one base, so this may be a read error.

CDR3 regions were amplified by Arm-PCR using iRepertoire HTBI primers to build TCR beta libraries. TCRdb used MiXCR to reprocess the multiplex PCR reads, holding one entry per CDR3 protein. Among 300,000 to 450,000 distinct CDR3 sequences listed, about 16% were seen once. This sample comprised peripheral blood mononuclear cells (PBMCs), obtained at new diagnosis, from a patient treated with antithyroid drugs. The clonotype comes from a female donor with Graves disease.

The CDR3 nucleotides are TGTGTCAGCAGTGAATTGGCAGTGGGGGGCATGAACACTGAAGCTTTCTTT. Protein: CVSSELAVGGMNTEAFF. The rearrangement uses TRBV25-1 and TRBJ1-1; D perhaps matches TRBD1 (6 bases). Germline V CDR1 and CDR2: MGHDK, SYGVNS. This CDR3 is built from 17 residues.